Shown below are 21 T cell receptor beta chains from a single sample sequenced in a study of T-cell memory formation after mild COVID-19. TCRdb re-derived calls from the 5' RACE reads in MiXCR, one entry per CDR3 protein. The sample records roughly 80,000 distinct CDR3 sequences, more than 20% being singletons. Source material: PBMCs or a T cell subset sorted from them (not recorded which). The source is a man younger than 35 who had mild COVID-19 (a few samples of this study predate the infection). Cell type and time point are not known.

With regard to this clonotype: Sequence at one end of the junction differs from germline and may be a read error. Here the CDR3 reads CASSPSQERYNDQFF. In DNA form, the CDR3 reads TGTGCCAGCAGCCCTAGTCAGGAGCGGTACAATGATCAGTTCTTC. The chain is built from TRBV4-2 and TRBJ2-1, with a tentative D call TRBD2 (5 bases). The length of the CDR3 is 15 residues. Germline-derived CDR1 and CDR2 are LGHNA and YNFKEQ.

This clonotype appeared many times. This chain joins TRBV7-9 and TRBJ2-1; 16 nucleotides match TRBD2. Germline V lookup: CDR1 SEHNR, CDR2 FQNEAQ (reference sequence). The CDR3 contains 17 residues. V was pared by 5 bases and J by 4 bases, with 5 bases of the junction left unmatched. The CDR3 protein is CASSLGTSGGAYNEQFF. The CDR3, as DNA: TGTGCCAGCAGCCTCGGGACTAGCGGGGGGGCTTACAATGAGCAGTTCTTC. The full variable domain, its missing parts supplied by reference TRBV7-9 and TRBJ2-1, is DTGVSQNPRHKITKRGQNVTFRCDPISEHNRLYWYRQTLGQGPEFLTYFQNEAQLEKSRLLSDRFSAERPKGSFSTLEIQRTEQGDSAMYLCASSLGTSGGAYNEQFFGPGTRLTVL.

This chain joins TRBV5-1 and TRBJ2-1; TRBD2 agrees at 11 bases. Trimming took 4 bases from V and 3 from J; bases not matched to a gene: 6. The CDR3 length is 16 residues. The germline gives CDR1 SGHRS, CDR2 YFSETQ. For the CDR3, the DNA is TGCGCCAGCAGCCGCTCCGGGACTAGCGGCTACAATGAGCAGTTCTTC. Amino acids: CASSRSGTSGYNEQFF.

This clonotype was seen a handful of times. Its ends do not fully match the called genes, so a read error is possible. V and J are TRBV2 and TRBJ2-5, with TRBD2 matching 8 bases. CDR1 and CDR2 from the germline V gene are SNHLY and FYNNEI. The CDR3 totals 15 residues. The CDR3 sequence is CASTEQAGGVETQYF. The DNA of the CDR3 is TGTGCCAGCACTGAACAGGCGGGGGGAGTCGAGACCCAGTACTTC.

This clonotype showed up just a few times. In nucleotides, the CDR3 is TGTGCCACCAGCAGAACATCACTGGTAACCGAGCAGTACTTC. It yields the protein CATSRTSLVTEQYF. The chain recombines TRBV15 with TRBJ2-7; the D is unclear. Germline V gene data show CDR1 as LNHNV and CDR2 as YYDKDF (reference sequence). Trimming took off 2 bases at V and 6 bases at J, with 14 bases between the two ends. The CDR3 is 14 amino acids.

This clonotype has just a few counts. The DNA of the CDR3 is TGCGCCAGCAGCCAAGATCAAGGGCTAGCGGAGTTCTTC. Amino acids: CASSQDQGLAEFF. The gene calls are TRBV4-1 and TRBJ2-1, with 7 bases fitting TRBD2. J gave up 14 bases and V 0 bases, and 7 bases lay outside the gene matches. The CDR3 is 13 amino acids. Germline V lookup: CDR1 MGHRA, CDR2 YSYEKL.

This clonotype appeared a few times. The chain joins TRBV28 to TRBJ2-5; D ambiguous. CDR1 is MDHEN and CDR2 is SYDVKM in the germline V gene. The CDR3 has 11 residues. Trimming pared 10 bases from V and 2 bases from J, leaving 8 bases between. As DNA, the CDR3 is TGTGCCATCGAGTCACAAGAGACCCAGTACTTC. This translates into CAIESQETQYF.

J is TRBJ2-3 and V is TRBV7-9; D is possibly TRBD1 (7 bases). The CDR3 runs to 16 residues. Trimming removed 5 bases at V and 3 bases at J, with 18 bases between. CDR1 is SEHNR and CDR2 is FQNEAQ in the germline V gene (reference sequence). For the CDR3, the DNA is TGTGCCAGCAGCCCCCAACAGGGGAGGAGAACAGATACGCAGTATTTT. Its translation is CASSPQQGRRTDTQYF.

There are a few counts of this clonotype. CDR3 residues: CASSTGQGGNSPLHF. CDR3 nucleotide sequence: TGCGCCAGCAGCACGGGACAGGGTGGTAATTCACCCCTCCACTTT. V is TRBV5-1 and J is TRBJ1-6, with 9 positions matching TRBD1. In germline, CDR1 is SGHRS, CDR2 YFSETQ. Losses at the gene ends were 4 bases for V and 6 bases for J; bases not matched to a gene: 5. This CDR3 region has 15 residues.

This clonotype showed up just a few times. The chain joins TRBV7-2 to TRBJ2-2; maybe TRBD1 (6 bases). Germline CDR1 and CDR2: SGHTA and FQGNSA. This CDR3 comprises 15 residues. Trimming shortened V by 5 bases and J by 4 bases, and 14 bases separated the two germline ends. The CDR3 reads CASSQTLGGTGELFF. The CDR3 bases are TGTGCCAGCAGCCAGACCCTAGGGGGCACCGGGGAGCTGTTTTTT.

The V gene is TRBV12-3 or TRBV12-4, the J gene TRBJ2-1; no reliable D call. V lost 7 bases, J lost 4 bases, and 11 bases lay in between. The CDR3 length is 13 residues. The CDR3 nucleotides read TGTGCCAGCACCCTCGGACGATACAATGAGCAGTTCTTC. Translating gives CASTLGRYNEQFF.

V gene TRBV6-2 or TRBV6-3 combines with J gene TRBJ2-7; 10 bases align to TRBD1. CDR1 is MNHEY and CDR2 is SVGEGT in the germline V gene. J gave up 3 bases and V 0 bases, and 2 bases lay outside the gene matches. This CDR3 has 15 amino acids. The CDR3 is CASSYSDRGDYEQYV. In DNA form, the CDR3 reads TGTGCCAGCAGTTACTCGGACAGGGGGGACTACGAGCAGTACGTC.

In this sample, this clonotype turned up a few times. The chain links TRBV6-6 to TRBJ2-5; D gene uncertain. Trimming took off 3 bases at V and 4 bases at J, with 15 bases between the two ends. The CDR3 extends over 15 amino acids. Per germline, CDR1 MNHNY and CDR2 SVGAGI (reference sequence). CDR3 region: CASSYLGRASETQYF. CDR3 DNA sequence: TGTGCCAGCAGTTATCTCGGGCGAGCGTCAGAGACCCAGTACTTC.

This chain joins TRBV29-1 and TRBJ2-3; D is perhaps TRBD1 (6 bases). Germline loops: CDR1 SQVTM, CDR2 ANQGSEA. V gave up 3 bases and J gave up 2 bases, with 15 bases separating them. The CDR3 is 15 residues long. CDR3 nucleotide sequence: TGCAGCGTTGAGGGGGACAAGCCCTACACAGATACGCAGTATTTT. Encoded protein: CSVEGDKPYTDTQYF.

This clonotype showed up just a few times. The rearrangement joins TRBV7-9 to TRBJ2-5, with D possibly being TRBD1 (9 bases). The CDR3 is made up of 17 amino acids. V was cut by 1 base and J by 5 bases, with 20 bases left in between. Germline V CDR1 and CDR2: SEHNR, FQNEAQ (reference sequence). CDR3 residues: CASSLERSGTGSETQYF. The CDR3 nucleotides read TGTGCCAGCAGCTTAGAACGTAGCGGGACAGGGAGTGAGACCCAGTACTTC.

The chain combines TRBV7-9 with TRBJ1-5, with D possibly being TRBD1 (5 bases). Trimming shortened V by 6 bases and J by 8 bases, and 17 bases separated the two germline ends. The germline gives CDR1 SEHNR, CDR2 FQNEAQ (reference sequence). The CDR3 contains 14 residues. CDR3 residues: CASSFTGDEKPQHF. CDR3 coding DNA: TGTGCCAGCAGTTTCACAGGAGACGAGAAGCCCCAGCATTTT.

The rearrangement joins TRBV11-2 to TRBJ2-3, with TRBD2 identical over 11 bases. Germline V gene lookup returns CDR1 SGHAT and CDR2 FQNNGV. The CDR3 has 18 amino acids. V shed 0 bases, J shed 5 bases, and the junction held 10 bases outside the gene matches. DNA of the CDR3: TGTGCCAGCAGCTTAGAGAGCTCGCTAGCGGGGGGTGGAGATACGCAGTATTTT. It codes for CASSLESSLAGGGDTQYF. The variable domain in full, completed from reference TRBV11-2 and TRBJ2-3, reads EAGVAQSPRYKIIEKRQSVAFWCNPISGHATLYWYQQILGQGPKLLIQFQNNGVVDDSQLPKDRFSAERLKGVDSTLKIQPAKLEDSAVYLCASSLESSLAGGGDTQYFGPGTRLTVL.

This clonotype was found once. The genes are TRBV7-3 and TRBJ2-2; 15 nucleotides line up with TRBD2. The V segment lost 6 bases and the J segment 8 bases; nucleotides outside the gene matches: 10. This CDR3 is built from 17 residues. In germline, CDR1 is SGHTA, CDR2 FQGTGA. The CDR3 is CASSPSGTSGGTGELFF. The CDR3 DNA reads TGTGCCAGCAGTCCTTCCGGGACTAGCGGGGGGACGGGGGAGCTGTTTTTT.

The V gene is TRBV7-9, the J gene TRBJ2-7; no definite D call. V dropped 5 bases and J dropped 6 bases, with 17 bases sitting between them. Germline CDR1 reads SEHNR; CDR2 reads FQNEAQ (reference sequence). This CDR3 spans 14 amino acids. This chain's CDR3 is CASSPHKGVGEQYF. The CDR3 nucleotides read TGTGCCAGCAGCCCCCACAAGGGTGTTGGCGAGCAGTACTTC.

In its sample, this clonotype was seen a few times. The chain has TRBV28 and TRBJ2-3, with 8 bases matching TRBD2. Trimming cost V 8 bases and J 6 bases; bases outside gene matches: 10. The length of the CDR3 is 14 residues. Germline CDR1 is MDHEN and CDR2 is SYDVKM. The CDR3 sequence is CASLEAGAHDTQYF. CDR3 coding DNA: TGTGCCAGCCTTGAAGCGGGGGCCCACGATACGCAGTATTTT.

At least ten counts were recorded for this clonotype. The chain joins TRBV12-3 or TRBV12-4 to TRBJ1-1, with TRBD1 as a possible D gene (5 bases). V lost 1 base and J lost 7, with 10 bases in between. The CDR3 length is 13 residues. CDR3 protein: CASSLGGANEAFF. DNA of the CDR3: TGTGCCAGCAGTTTAGGAGGGGCCAATGAAGCTTTCTTT.